Detailed here is one T cell receptor beta chain. This record comes from a study of blood T cell repertoires in COVID-19. Overall study context: Italy, Spain and the United States were the sources of the convalescent and acute COVID-19 samples. The cDNA or gDNA used as material had been derived from T cells, B-cell-depleted T cells, or PBMCs.

This CDR3 has 13 residues. Trimming left V 1 base short and J 6 bases short, with 6 bases between. The germline V gene encodes CDR1 SEHNR and CDR2 FQNEAQ (reference sequence). As originally analysed: Reference gene primer amplification gave nucleated cell count estimates. Generated by immunoSEQ multiplex PCR, the TCRdb table keeps only in-frame clones and is missing some. D and trimming were read from the DNA, whereas the V and J calls and clone size are those reported in that table. In the table there are tens of thousands of clones, roughly four fifths of which are singletons. Specimen: peripheral blood. J is TRBJ1-4 and V is TRBV7-9; D not resolved. The TCR sequence derives from an elderly woman with acute or convalescent COVID-19. This CDR3 reads CASSLGAHEKLFF. The CDR3 bases are TGTGCCAGCAGCTTAGGAGCCCATGAAAAACTGTTTTTT.